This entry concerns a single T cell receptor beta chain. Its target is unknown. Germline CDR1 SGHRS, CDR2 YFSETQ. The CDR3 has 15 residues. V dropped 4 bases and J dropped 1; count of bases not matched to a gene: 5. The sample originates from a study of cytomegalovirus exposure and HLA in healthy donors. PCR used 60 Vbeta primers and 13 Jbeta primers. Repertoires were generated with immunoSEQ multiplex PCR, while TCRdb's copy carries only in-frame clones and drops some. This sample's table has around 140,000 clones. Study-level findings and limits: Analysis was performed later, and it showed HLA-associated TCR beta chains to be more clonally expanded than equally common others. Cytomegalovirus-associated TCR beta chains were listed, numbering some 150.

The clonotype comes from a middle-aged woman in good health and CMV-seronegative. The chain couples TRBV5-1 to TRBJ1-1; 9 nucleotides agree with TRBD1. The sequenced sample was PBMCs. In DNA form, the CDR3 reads TGCGCCAGCAGCCCCTGGGGACAGGGGAACACTGAAGCTTTCTTT. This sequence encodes CASSPWGQGNTEAFF.